This is a list of T cell receptor beta chains from one sample in a study of blood T cell repertoires in COVID-19. Here immunoSEQ multiplex PCR was the method, and the copy in TCRdb shows in-frame clones only, minus some. The sample consists of 350,000 to 450,000 clones, roughly 85% of them appearing once. Sequencing was performed on peripheral blood. These receptors were collected from a woman aged 18-29 years with acute or convalescent COVID-19. Each CDR3 is given with its conserved first and last residue. Fields, in order: V gene, clone size, D gene, J gene, CDR3 DNA, CDR3 protein. The D gene is left open where the match is weak. Not all rows give a size; the values are once, few, many and, for expanded clones, a class.

TRBV27	.	.	TRBJ2-2	TGTGCCAGCAGTTTACCCCCCAACGGCGGGGAGCTGTTTTTT	CASSLPPNGGELFF
TRBV7-9	.	TRBD1	TRBJ1-1	TGTGCCAGCAGCTTCCGTGACAGGGGGACTGAAGCTTTCTTT	CASSFRDRGTEAFF
TRBV25-1	.	.	TRBJ1-6	TGTGCCAGCAGCCAGCGGGGTGGGGATTCACCCCTCCACTTT	CASSQRGGDSPLHF
TRBV2	.	TRBD2	TRBJ2-7	TGTGCCAGCATTGAACTAGCGGGGGCTTCCTACGAGCAGTACTTC	CASIELAGASYEQYF
TRBV12-3/TRBV12-4	.	TRBD1	TRBJ1-2	TGTGCCAGCACTCTGACAGGGGGCTATGGCTACACCTTC	CASTLTGGYGYTF
TRBV5-1	.	TRBD1	TRBJ2-7	TGCGCCAGCAGCTCGGGACAGGGGACCTACGAGCAGTACTTC	CASSSGQGTYEQYF
TRBV9	.	TRBD2	TRBJ2-1	TGTGCCAGCAGCTCACCTGGGACTAGCGGGAGTTCCTACAATGAGCAGTTCTTC	CASSSPGTSGSSYNEQFF
TRBV6-6	.	.	TRBJ2-2	TGTGCCAGCAGTTACAGTGGAGGGCCCGGGGAGCTGTTTTTT	CASSYSGGPGELFF
TRBV27	.	TRBD1	TRBJ1-2	TGTGCCAGCAGTCCCATTTTGGACAGGGGATCAGGCTACACCTTC	CASSPILDRGSGYTF
TRBV19	few	TRBD1	TRBJ1-4	TGTGCCAGTAGCGACCGGGACAGCAAAAAACTGTTTTTT	CASSDRDSKKLFF
TRBV9	.	.	TRBJ2-7	TGTGCCAGCAGCTTTACCGGGAAACATAACTTCTACGAGCAGTACTTC	CASSFTGKHNFYEQYF
TRBV5-4	.	.	TRBJ1-5	TGTGCCAGCAGCTTGGACATCAATCAGCCCCAGCATTTT	CASSLDINQPQHF
TRBV19	.	.	TRBJ2-4	TGTGCCAGTAAAGCCGGGGGAAGGGTCAGCAACATTCAGTACTTC	CASKAGGRVSNIQYF
TRBV2	.	TRBD1	TRBJ1-2	TGTGCCAGCAGCCTAGGACAGGGACCGAGGGGCTACACCTTC	CASSLGQGPRGYTF
TRBV28	.	.	TRBJ1-2	TGTGCCAGCAGTTTTAAAATGGGGGGGGTTTACGATGGCTACACCTTC	CASSFKMGGVYDGYTF
TRBV2	.	TRBD2	TRBJ2-7	TGTGCCAGCCTGGGACTAGCGGGAGCCAAGGACTACGAGCAGTACTTC	CASLGLAGAKDYEQYF
TRBV5-5	.	TRBD1	TRBJ1-1	TGTGCCAGCAGCCCCCTAGGGGGCCTGAACACTGAAGCTTTCTTT	CASSPLGGLNTEAFF
TRBV29-1	.	TRBD1	TRBJ1-1	TGCAGCGCCTGGACAGGGAGGAACACTGAAGCTTTCTTT	CSAWTGRNTEAFF
TRBV28	.	TRBD1	TRBJ1-2	TGTGCCAGCAGTCCCCCCGCCTCGGACAGGGATGGCTACACCTTC	CASSPPASDRDGYTF
TRBV6-6	.	.	TRBJ1-2	TGTGCCAGCAGTTACCAGGGAGGCTACACCTTC	CASSYQGGYTF
TRBV4-2	.	.	TRBJ1-1	TGTGCCAGCAGCCAACGGATGAACAGTGTCGGCACTGAAGCTTTCTTT	CASSQRMNSVGTEAFF
TRBV5-1	.	.	TRBJ2-7	TGCGCCAGCAGCTTTACACCCTCCTACGAGCAGTACTTC	CASSFTPSYEQYF
TRBV6-6	.	.	TRBJ1-3	TGTGCCAGCACCTTTCAGGGAAACACCATATATTTT	CASTFQGNTIYF
TRBV6-6	.	.	TRBJ2-6	TGTGCCAGCAGCAGTCCCCTGGAAACAGGGATTTCCTCTGGGGCCAACGTCCTGACTTTC	CASSSPLETGISSGANVLTF
TRBV14	.	.	TRBJ2-1	TGTGCCAGCAGCCAAGATCTTGGCCAGGGTAGGAACAATGAGCAGTTCTTC	CASSQDLGQGRNNEQFF
TRBV30	.	.	TRBJ1-5	TGTGCCTGGAGTGCAACAGGGCTTAGCAATCAGCCCCAGCATTTT	CAWSATGLSNQPQHF
TRBV7-9	.	.	TRBJ2-5	TGTGCCAGCAGCCCCGGTATGAGGTACCAAGAGACCCAGTACTTC	CASSPGMRYQETQYF
TRBV4-1	.	.	TRBJ1-4	TGCGCCAGCAGCCAAGACAACCTAGAGCATGAAAAACTGTTTTTT	CASSQDNLEHEKLFF
TRBV18	.	TRBD2	TRBJ2-7	TGTGCCAGCTCACCCGCGGGGGGTTCCTACGAGCAGTACTTC	CASSPAGGSYEQYF
TRBV10-2	few	TRBD2	TRBJ2-5	TGCGCCAGCAGCCCTCACGGGACTAGCGGGGGAGAGACCCAGTACTTC	CASSPHGTSGGETQYF
TRBV28	.	TRBD1	TRBJ1-5	TGTGCCAGCAGCACCCGGGACAGGGCGGGTCAGCCCCAGCATTTT	CASSTRDRAGQPQHF
TRBV3-1/TRBV3-2	.	.	TRBJ2-5	TGTGCCAGCAGCCAAGCCAGGGACCAAGAGACCCAGTACTTC	CASSQARDQETQYF
TRBV5-1	.	TRBD2	TRBJ2-3	TGCGCCAGCAGCATCGGACTAGCGGGGGACGATCCAGATACGCAGTATTTT	CASSIGLAGDDPDTQYF
TRBV5-6	.	TRBD2	TRBJ2-5	TGTGCCAGCAGCTTCGGGGCGGGAGAGGAGACCCAGTACTTC	CASSFGAGEETQYF
TRBV5-5	.	TRBD1	TRBJ1-6	TGTGCCAGCAGCCTGGACAGGGCGAATTCACCCCTCCACTTT	CASSLDRANSPLHF
TRBV5-1	.	TRBD1	TRBJ1-1	TGCGCCAGCAGCTTGGTACGACAGGGCTGGAACACTGAAGCTTTCTTT	CASSLVRQGWNTEAFF
TRBV7-3	.	.	TRBJ1-2	TGTGCCAGCAGCCCCGTGGCAGGTGATTATTATGGCTACACCTTC	CASSPVAGDYYGYTF
TRBV6-5	.	TRBD1	TRBJ1-2	TGTGCCAGCAGTCCGAGACAGGGGATTGGCTACACCTTC	CASSPRQGIGYTF
TRBV4-2	.	TRBD2	TRBJ2-1	TGTGCCAGCAGCCAAGATGGGAGCGGGAGAAACAATGAGCAGTTCTTC	CASSQDGSGRNNEQFF
TRBV7-6	.	.	TRBJ1-1	TGTGCCAGCAGCTTATTCGGAGGCGGTGAAGCTTTCTTT	CASSLFGGGEAFF
TRBV4-2	.	TRBD2	TRBJ2-2	TGTGCCAGCAGCCAAGTTGGGGGGGGACCCCCGAGTCGCGGGACGACCGGGGAGCTGTTTTTT	CASSQVGGGPPSRGTTGELFF
TRBV5-1	once	.	TRBJ1-6	TGCGCCAGCGCCAGACAAGGGGGTGAGGATTCACCCCTCCACTTT	CASARQGGEDSPLHF
TRBV5-6	.	TRBD1	TRBJ1-5	TGTGCCAGCAGCTTGACCGGGACAGGGGGCCTTTTCAATCAGCCCCAGCATTTT	CASSLTGTGGLFNQPQHF
TRBV3-1/TRBV3-2	.	.	TRBJ2-7	TGTGCCAGCAGCCAAGATGAGGGCGAGCAGTACTTC	CASSQDEGEQYF
TRBV5-1	once	.	TRBJ1-4	TGCGCCAGCAGCCGTGTGTCACAGGTTAATGAAAAACTGTTTTTT	CASSRVSQVNEKLFF
TRBV5-1	.	.	TRBJ1-3	TGCGCCAGCAGGGACTACTCTGGAAACACCATATATTTT	CASRDYSGNTIYF